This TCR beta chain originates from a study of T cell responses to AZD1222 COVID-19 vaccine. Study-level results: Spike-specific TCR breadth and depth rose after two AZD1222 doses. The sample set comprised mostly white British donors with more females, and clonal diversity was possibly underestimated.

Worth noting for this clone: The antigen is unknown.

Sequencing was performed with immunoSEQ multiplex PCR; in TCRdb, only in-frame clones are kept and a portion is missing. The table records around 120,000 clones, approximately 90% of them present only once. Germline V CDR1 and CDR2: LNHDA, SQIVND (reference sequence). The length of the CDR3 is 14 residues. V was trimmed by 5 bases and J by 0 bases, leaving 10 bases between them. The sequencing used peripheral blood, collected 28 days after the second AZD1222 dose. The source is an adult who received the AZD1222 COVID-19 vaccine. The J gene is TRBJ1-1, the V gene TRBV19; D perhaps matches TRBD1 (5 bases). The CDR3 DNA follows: TGTGCCAGTAGTTCCGGGACTCTGAACACTGAAGCTTTCTTT. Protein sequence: CASSSGTLNTEAFF.